This T cell receptor beta chain is drawn from a study of blood T cell repertoires in COVID-19. About the study: The United States, Italy and Spain supplied acute and convalescent COVID-19 samples. T cells, B-cell-depleted T cells, or PBMCs provided the cDNA or gDNA that served as material.

Source study methods: Nucleated cell counts were estimated from reference gene primer amplification. Data came from immunoSEQ multiplex PCR; TCRdb stores just in-frame clones and leaves some out. V, J and clone size are taken as reported in that table, and D and trimming were inferred from the DNA itself. The sample holds approximately 400,000 clones; more than 65% are singletons and the top ten take about 1.2%. Trimming took 3 bases from V and 1 from J; bases not matched to a gene: 5. Germline CDR1 LGHNA, CDR2 YNFKEQ. The CDR3 spans 16 residues. Sequenced: peripheral blood. The clonotype comes from a human donor with acute or convalescent COVID-19. The donor label of this sample is uncertain. The chain is built from TRBV4-2 and TRBJ2-5, with 10 bases aligning to TRBD1. The CDR3 loop reads CASSHAGTGVQETQYF. The CDR3 DNA follows: TGTGCCAGCAGCCATGCCGGGACAGGGGTCCAAGAGACCCAGTACTTC.